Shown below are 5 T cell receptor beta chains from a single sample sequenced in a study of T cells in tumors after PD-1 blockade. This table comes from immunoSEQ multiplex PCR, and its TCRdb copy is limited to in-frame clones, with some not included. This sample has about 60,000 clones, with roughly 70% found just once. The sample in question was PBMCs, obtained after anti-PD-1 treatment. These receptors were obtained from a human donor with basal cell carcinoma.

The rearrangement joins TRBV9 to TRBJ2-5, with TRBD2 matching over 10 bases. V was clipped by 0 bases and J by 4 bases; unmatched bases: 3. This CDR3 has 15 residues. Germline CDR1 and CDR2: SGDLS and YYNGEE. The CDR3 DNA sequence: TGTGCCAGCAGCGTAGCCGGACTAGCGGTAGAGACCCAGTACTTC. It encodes CASSVAGLAVETQYF.

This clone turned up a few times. Here the CDR3 DNA reads TGTGCCAGCAGCTTACCTCCGGGGCGGGGGTTCTCCTACGAGCAGTACTTC. It specifies CASSLPPGRGFSYEQYF. This chain joins TRBV7-9 and TRBJ2-7, with TRBD2 matching over 7 bases. The V segment lost 2 bases and the J segment 0 bases; nucleotides outside the gene matches: 10. This CDR3 comprises 17 residues. Germline CDR1 and CDR2: SEHNR and FQNEAQ (reference sequence).

The CDR3 protein is CASSLAGLKGEKLFF. The CDR3 DNA reads as TGTGCCAGCAGCTTAGCGGGCCTCAAGGGTGAAAAACTGTTTTTT. The chain combines TRBV13 with TRBJ1-4; D gene uncertain. Deletions cut 1 base from V and 7 bases from J, with 13 bases between. The CDR3 runs to 15 residues. Germline V CDR1 and CDR2: PRHDT, FYEKMQ (reference sequence). Full variable domain (remainder filled in from reference TRBV13 and TRBJ1-4): AAGVIQSPRHLIKEKRETATLKCYPIPRHDTVYWYQQGPGQDPQFLISFYEKMQSDKGSIPDRFSAQQFSDYHSELNMSSLELGDSALYFCASSLAGLKGEKLFFGSGTQLSVL.

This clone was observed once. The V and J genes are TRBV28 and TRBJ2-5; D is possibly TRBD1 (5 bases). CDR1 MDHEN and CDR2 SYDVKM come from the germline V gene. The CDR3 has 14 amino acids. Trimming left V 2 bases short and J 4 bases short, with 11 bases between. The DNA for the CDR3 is TGTGCCAGCAGTTTACAGGGTCTATCAGAGACCCAGTACTTC. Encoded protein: CASSLQGLSETQYF.

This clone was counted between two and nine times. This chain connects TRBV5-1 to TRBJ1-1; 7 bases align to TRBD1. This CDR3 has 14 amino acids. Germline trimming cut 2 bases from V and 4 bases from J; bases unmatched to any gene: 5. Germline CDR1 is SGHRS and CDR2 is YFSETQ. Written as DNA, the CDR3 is TGCGCCAGCAGCTTAGGGGACAGAAGCACTGAAGCTTTCTTT. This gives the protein CASSLGDRSTEAFF.